This T cell receptor (beta chain) was profiled in a study of cytomegalovirus exposure and HLA in healthy donors (dated by TCRdb to 2016 to 2017). A note on the overall study: An earlier analysis of several hundred of the donors reported 250 to 300 Gb of sequence data and 117 million unique TCR beta sequences from 150 million to 200 million T cells. Among about 400 genotyped donors of the cohort, an average of roughly 230,000 unique TCR beta nucleotide sequences was sequenced per donor, of which about 18% were non-productive. To predict cytomegalovirus infection status, the study combined high-throughput TCR immunosequencing, statistical association of individual TCRs with disease status, and machine learning. Several DR-DQ haplotypes were treated as single units for association and clustering because of strong linkage in the cohort. All discovery cohort repertoires had been generated using a single sequencing platform. Roughly 300 gigabases of sequencing data and 70 million to 100 million unique TCR sequences made up an early release that covered several hundred HLA-typed donors. The study used immunosequencing to profile the T cell repertoires of approximately 690 subjects and linked those repertoires to cytomegalovirus serostatus. Donor age, sex, ethnicity and CMV serostatus were collected together with the repertoire data. A later genetic analysis used genome-wide SNP genotypes for about 65% of the roughly 670 donors, treating that subset as a discovery cohort. In an earlier analysis of roughly 540 of the donors, high-throughput TCR beta sequencing was used to judge whether each TCR beta V gene segment behaved as functional or pseudogenic. Rather than using new phenotypic data, the later analysis identified candidate immune exposures from TCR beta sequences and from how often those sequences occurred across donors. Typing coverage varied by locus: about 620-630 donors for A, B, C, DRB1 and DQB1; roughly 510 for DQA1; about 570 for DPA1; 450 to 480 for DPB1. Class I and class II HLA loci were covered by the typing at four-digit resolution. Of the roughly 420 genotyped donors, 80% to 90% were placed in the genetic ancestry cluster associated with self-reported Caucasian donors. A later analysis re-examined previously published TCR beta repertoires from roughly 720 donors and added high-resolution HLA genotyping to investigate patterns of TCR occurrence. The study aimed to test whether cataloging public T cell receptors could reveal signatures of past pathogen exposure. In addition to the first cohort of around 670 subjects, a separate validation cohort of under 150 different subjects was used. Results and caveats for the whole study, not just this receptor: In vitro tests confirmed that three of the cytomegalovirus-associated TCR beta chains recognize cytomegalovirus antigens. According to a later analysis, parvovirus B19, influenza, CMV and Epstein-Barr virus appeared linked to several top co-occurrence clusters. Sequencing depth was assumed to be roughly uniform across donors in the presence/absence analyses, though that assumption may not hold. In a later analysis, the rate of TCR association differed among HLA loci, with DRB1 alleles having the most associated TCRs and HLA-C alleles having the fewest. In a later analysis, some 17,000 TCR beta sequences were associated with specific HLA alleles at a false discovery rate of 0.05. In an earlier analysis of more than 450 of the donors, most TCR beta V segments were observed in productive rearrangements about 87% or about 30% of the time, broadly matching IMGT annotations. The cohort was sequenced for TCR beta chains only, and without alpha or paired-chain data the features that could be detected were limited. Immune exposure information for the cohort was limited to CMV serostatus. Fewer than 20 rarely observed V segments, including chromosome 9 orphons, were excluded from the earlier analysis of several hundred of the donors because counts were too low. A cluster of highly shared sequence variants was judged likely to represent a technical artifact of the sequencing pipeline. According to a later analysis, most CMV-associated TCR beta chains appeared to be HLA-restricted, and the HLA associations seemed to be driven largely by CMV exposure. The study listed approximately 160 TCR beta chains as associated with cytomegalovirus. Because HLA typing was unavailable for some donors at each locus, only the typed subset was used in association tests. According to the authors, the approach could potentially be generalized to other disease states and immunological phenotypes. In a later analysis, HLA-associated TCR beta chains showed more clonal expansion and lower generation probabilities than non-associated chains that were equally common. Linkage disequilibrium might explain the correlated functional status among segregating V segments, but an unknown experimental factor could not be ruled out. A later genetic analysis associated a missense DCLRE1C variant with V-gene and J-gene trimming of TCR beta chains, and an independent cohort replicated the association. When HLA alleles, especially DR and DQ, strongly co-occurred, TCR associations were difficult to assign to individual alleles. Most TCR sequences were seen in very few donors, while some public TCRs were found in many individuals. The classifier was reported to diagnose cytomegalovirus status with high specificity and sensitivity in both the original and validation cohorts. According to a later genetic analysis, donors in an Asian-associated ancestry cluster had fewer N-insertions in productive TCRs than the approximately 710-donor mean. A further reported finding was that TCR beta sequences accurately predicted the HLA-A and HLA-B alleles for most subjects in the first cohort. Some IMGT-functional V segments, including TRBV6-2 and TRBV6-3, could not be told apart with the 87-base-pair reads, so those segments were excluded.

In total, approximately 700 healthy bone marrow donors made up the cohort. All cohort members were sampled while nominally healthy, although unrecorded immune exposures were likely present. The donor was CMV seropositive and belonged to the group of about 290 seropositive cohort members. A peripheral blood sample was collected from each donor, and TCR beta sequencing was performed on peripheral blood mononuclear cells. The Qiagen DNeasy Blood Extraction Kit was used to extract genomic DNA from the blood cell samples. The method behind the library was the immunoSEQ multiplex PCR assay. For the multiplex PCR, a mixture combining 60 forward primers for TCR Vbeta segments and 13 reverse primers for TCR Jbeta segments was used. The CDR3 region of rearranged TCR beta genes was amplified from genomic DNA by a multiplex PCR assay. Amplified TCR beta libraries were sequenced as 87-base-pair reads on the Illumina HiSeq System. The authors' pipeline ran thus. A later analysis counted some 74 million unique TCR beta chains across the 650 to 800 repertoires, and some 11 million of these chains were shared by at least two donors. A nearest-neighbor algorithm error-corrected the raw reads and collapsed the reads into unique sequences, merging closely related sequences to remove PCR and sequencing errors. To assign V, D and J gene segments, CDR3 sequences were aligned to IMGT reference sequences. For a sequence to be retained, a match of at least six nucleotides was required to both a V gene segment and a J gene segment. A rearrangement was called productive if the CDR3 had no stop codons and remained in frame with V and J, and every other rearrangement was called non-productive. CDR3 was defined according to IMGT convention as the region running from the second conserved V-encoded cysteine to the conserved J-encoded phenylalanine. The earlier analysis of a few hundred of the donors excluded sequences that lacked an unambiguous match to a single V gene segment. In an earlier analysis of a few hundred of the donors, V segments were called functional above 56.7% productive rearrangements and were called segregating when the between-donor standard deviation exceeded 5%. A statistical classification framework was developed to diagnose cytomegalovirus status using the catalog of TCR beta chain sequences. In a later analysis, TCR nucleotide sequences were compared against IMGT/GENE-DB human TR gene sequences so that V and J genes could be assigned. Using the TCRdist pipeline, a later analysis assigned CDR3 sequences along with most-parsimonious VDJ recombination scenarios. In a later analysis, each TCR beta chain was defined by its CDR3 amino acid sequence together with its V-gene family, and reads lacking a unique V-gene family were excluded. A later analysis removed 500 to 650 highly shared, low-generation-probability nucleotide sequences to deal with suspected cross-contamination and a sequencing artifact. A later analysis calculated a clonal expansion index for each public chain from normalized within-repertoire ranks of inferred template counts. A later analysis computed generation probabilities with a VDJ recombination model fitted to out-of-frame rearrangements, and checked the results against IGoR. In a later analysis, TCR-TCR, TCR-HLA and TCR-CMV co-occurrence was scored with hypergeometric tests, and a repertoire-size bias correction was applied to TCR pairs. In a later analysis, false discovery rates were estimated by permuting HLA or CMV assignments 20 times. In a later analysis, co-occurring TCRs were grouped using DBSCAN, with TCRdist sequence similarity added in when clustering inside HLA-allele-positive subsets. For co-occurrence clustering, repertoires with fewer than 30,000 or more than 120,000 public chains were excluded, along with 4 to 6 repertoires with anomalous nucleotide sharing. As stored in TCRdb, this immuneACCESS dataset retains in-frame rearrangements with V and J assigned. A fraction of the clones does not appear; measured against another copy, unresolved V genes explain less than half of the discrepancy, and the remainder lacks a known reason. D and trimming come from the DNA, and the V and J calls and clone size come from that table. This sample lists approximately 120,000 clones; just under 75% were detected once. About 4.9% of the sample is taken by the ten largest.

Details on this clone: Its antigen remains undetermined. The sample holds no much larger clone one base away, and base qualities are not on file.

Its CDR3 holds 15 amino acids, cysteine through phenylalanine. Just the 45-base CDR3 DNA is kept, in frame starting at base 1. In the germline V gene, CDR1 corresponds to MGHDK and CDR2 to SYGVNS. Cut back by 3 bases and 0 bases, the V and J ends lie 8 bases apart. The sequence links TRBV25-1 to TRBJ1-4; too little of a D gene remains to name it. This clonotype was sampled from a man in his 60s in good health and CMV-seropositive. Sequenced input: PBMCs. The nucleotides are TGTGCCAGCAGTGATGCCAGTGCAACTAATGAAAAACTGTTTTTT. It specifies CASSDASATNEKLFF.